This TCR beta chain was sequenced in a study of shared clonotypes between healthy human individuals. TCRdb's copy holds only in-frame clones and misses some; the assay was immunoSEQ multiplex PCR. The table lists 550,000 to 700,000 clones, around three quarters of them singletons. The study's findings and limits: With a few donors compared, 4% to 5.5% of naive CD4 clonotypes were shared.

In regard to this clone: Its antigen is unidentified.

V was cut by 8 bases and J by 2 bases, with 18 bases left in between. The CDR3 totals 16 residues. Germline CDR1 SNHLY, CDR2 FYNNEI. The sequencing sample was made of memory CD4+ T cells sorted from blood. Subset specified: CD45RA-negative fraction. V and J are TRBV2 and TRBJ2-2, with D maybe TRBD2 (6 bases). This TCR came from a woman in her twenties or thirties in good health. CDR3 sequence reads: CASAPRAGLNTGELFF. DNA of the CDR3: TGTGCCAGCGCCCCTCGTGCGGGATTAAACACCGGGGAGCTGTTTTTT.